This T cell receptor (beta chain) was documented in a study of T cell changes during pregnancy in multiple sclerosis. Produced via immunoSEQ multiplex PCR; TCRdb's table is partial and in-frame only. The sample carries 60,000 or so clones, 90% to 95% recorded once. The V end was cut by 1 base, the J end by 10 bases, with 8 bases between. Germline values: CDR1 SGHDT, CDR2 YYEEEE. This CDR3 region has 11 residues. This sequence was found in a female donor with multiple sclerosis, enrolled in a pregnancy study. V usage is TRBV5-6 and J usage is TRBJ1-2; D gene ambiguous. The input for sequencing was peripheral blood, taken before pregnancy. CDR3 loop: CASSLIGVYTF. The CDR3 region has the DNA TGTGCCAGCAGCTTGATCGGGGTCTACACCTTC.